The sequence of this T cell receptor beta chain was determined in a study of T cell responses to AZD1222 COVID-19 vaccine. The count of this clone is one. Its antigen is not identified. Study-wide findings and caveats: Most donors were white British and more were female, and clonal diversity was possibly underestimated. The CD4 TCRs associated with vaccination extended across spike and predominated at 160-218 and 743-854. Vaccination with two AZD1222 doses was followed by a rise in Spike-specific TCR breadth and depth.

V was clipped by 2 bases and J by 13 bases; unmatched bases: 11. This CDR3 has 13 amino acids. Germline V gene data show CDR1 as SGHDT and CDR2 as YYEEEE. Data came from immunoSEQ multiplex PCR; TCRdb stores just in-frame clones and leaves some out. The sample carries around 200,000 clones, roughly 88% recorded once. The receptor was derived from an adult in good health. The sample consisted of peripheral blood, taken on day 0 of AZD1222 vaccination. V usage is TRBV5-6 and J usage is TRBJ1-2; 7 bases align to TRBD1. The chain's CDR3 is CASSLRPTGFCTF. The CDR3 DNA sequence: TGTGCCAGCAGCTTACGACCGACAGGGTTTTGCACCTTC. Complete variable domain (other parts from reference TRBV5-6 and TRBJ1-2): DAGVTQSPTHLIKTRGQQVTLRCSPKSGHDTVSWYQQALGQGPQFIFQYYEEEERQRGNFPDRFSGHQFPNYSSELNVNALLLGDSALYLCASSLRPTGFCTFGSGTRLTVV.